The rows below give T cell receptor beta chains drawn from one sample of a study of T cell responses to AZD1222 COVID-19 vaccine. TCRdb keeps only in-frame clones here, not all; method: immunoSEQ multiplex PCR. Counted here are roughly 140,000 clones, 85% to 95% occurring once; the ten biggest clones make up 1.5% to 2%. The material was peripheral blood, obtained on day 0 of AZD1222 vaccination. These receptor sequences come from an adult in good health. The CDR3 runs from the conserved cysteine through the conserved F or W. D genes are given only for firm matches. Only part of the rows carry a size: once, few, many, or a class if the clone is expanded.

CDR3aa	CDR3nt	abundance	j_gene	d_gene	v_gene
CASSIVGASGSSYEQYF	TGTGCCAGTAGTATAGTAGGGGCTAGCGGGAGCTCCTACGAGCAGTACTTC	.	TRBJ2-7	TRBD2	TRBV19
CASSPEGSQPQHF	TGTGCCAGCTCACCCGAAGGGAGTCAGCCCCAGCATTTT	.	TRBJ1-5	.	TRBV6-5
CAAGTPPNYGYTF	TGTGCCGCTGGGACGCCGCCTAACTATGGCTACACCTTC	.	TRBJ1-2	.	TRBV27
CASSLGLGLNEKLFF	TGTGCCAGCAGCCTCGGGCTCGGGCTTAATGAAAAACTGTTTTTT	few	TRBJ1-4	.	TRBV5-8
CATSRGEGPNEQFF	TGTGCCACCAGCAGGGGGGAGGGCCCCAATGAGCAGTTCTTC	.	TRBJ2-1	TRBD2	TRBV15
CASSSLGLAGLNEQFF	TGTGCCAGCAGCTCCCTGGGCCTAGCGGGCCTCAATGAGCAGTTCTTC	.	TRBJ2-1	TRBD2	TRBV7-8
CASSPGLANYEQYF	TGTGCCAGCAGTCCGGGACTAGCGAATTACGAGCAGTACTTC	.	TRBJ2-7	TRBD2	TRBV6-5
CASSSGTGRSTEAFF	TGTGCCAGCTCATCAGGGACAGGGAGGTCGACTGAAGCTTTCTTT	few	TRBJ1-1	TRBD1	TRBV18
CSARQGIGDTQYF	TGCAGCGCAAGACAGGGGATAGGGGATACGCAGTATTTT	.	TRBJ2-3	TRBD1	TRBV29-1
CASSIVGTAPNTEAFF	TGTGCCAGTAGTATAGTAGGTACAGCCCCGAACACTGAAGCTTTCTTT	.	TRBJ1-1	.	TRBV19
CASSPRSGETQYF	TGTGCCAGCAGCCCTAGGTCGGGGGAGACCCAGTACTTC	.	TRBJ2-5	.	TRBV7-9
CASSELGRSYEQYF	TGTGCCAGCAGTGAATTAGGCAGATCCTACGAGCAGTACTTC	.	TRBJ2-7	.	TRBV25-1
CASSLGQGASYTF	TGCGCCAGCAGCTTGGGACAGGGGGCTAGCTACACCTTC	.	TRBJ1-2	TRBD1	TRBV5-1
CASSPGGTAAWDGYTF	TGTGCCAGCAGCCCTGGGGGGACAGCTGCTTGGGATGGCTACACCTTC	.	TRBJ1-2	TRBD1	TRBV7-3
CASSERRGTGIDTQYF	TGTGCCAGCAGTGAAAGGAGGGGGACAGGGATAGATACGCAGTATTTT	.	TRBJ2-3	TRBD1	TRBV25-1
CASSQSKRGGSDTQYF	TGTGCCAGCAGCCAAAGCAAGCGGGGGGGCTCAGATACGCAGTATTTT	once	TRBJ2-3	TRBD2	TRBV3-1/TRBV3-2
CASSAHRGGADTQYF	TGTGCCAGCAGTGCGCACAGGGGTGGCGCAGATACGCAGTATTTT	.	TRBJ2-3	TRBD1	TRBV25-1
CASSPPGYEQFF	TGTGCCAGCAGCCCCCCGGGGTATGAGCAGTTCTTC	.	TRBJ2-1	.	TRBV9
CASSLSRLAALNEQFF	TGTGCCAGCAGTTTATCACGCCTAGCGGCGCTCAATGAGCAGTTCTTC	.	TRBJ2-1	TRBD2	TRBV27
CACTSGIDYSTDTQYF	TGTGCCTGTACTAGCGGGATCGACTACAGCACAGATACGCAGTATTTT	.	TRBJ2-3	TRBD2	TRBV30
CARSGVGGDTGELFF	TGTGCCCGCAGCGGCGTGGGGGGGGACACCGGGGAGCTGTTTTTT	.	TRBJ2-2	TRBD2	TRBV9
CASSFGQGNYEQYF	TGTGCCAGCAGCTTCGGACAGGGGAACTACGAGCAGTACTTC	once	TRBJ2-7	TRBD1	TRBV11-1
CASSIEQGGATEAFF	TGTGCCAGTAGTATAGAACAGGGTGGGGCCACTGAAGCTTTCTTT	.	TRBJ1-1	.	TRBV19
CASTPRDTQPQHF	TGTGCCAGCACCCCGAGGGACACCCAGCCCCAGCATTTT	.	TRBJ1-5	.	TRBV6-5
CASSLRGPAGTEAFF	TGTGCCAGCAGCTTACGAGGTCCAGCGGGCACTGAAGCTTTCTTT	.	TRBJ1-1	.	TRBV11-2
CASSSQGAGLDEQFF	TGTGCCAGCAGTTCCCAGGGAGCGGGACTGGATGAGCAGTTCTTC	.	TRBJ2-1	TRBD2	TRBV6-5
CASSQDRVSQKNTEAFF	TGCGCCAGCAGCCAAGATCGGGTCAGCCAAAAGAACACTGAAGCTTTCTTT	.	TRBJ1-1	.	TRBV4-1
CASSPLGGSSYNEQFF	TGTGCCAGCAGCCCCCTCGGGGGCAGCTCCTACAATGAGCAGTTCTTC	few	TRBJ2-1	.	TRBV7-9
CASGFAGGGQPQHF	TGTGCTAGTGGTTTCGCAGGGGGTGGCCAGCCCCAGCATTTT	.	TRBJ1-5	TRBD1	TRBV12-5
CASSLRGFSYEQYF	TGTGCCAGCAGTTTGAGGGGCTTCTCCTACGAGCAGTACTTC	.	TRBJ2-7	.	TRBV28
CASSLGPTYEQYF	TGCGCCAGCAGCTTGGGACCAACCTACGAGCAGTACTTC	.	TRBJ2-7	.	TRBV10-1
CASRWYDIPYQPQHF	TGTGCCAGCAGATGGTACGACATCCCTTATCAGCCCCAGCATTTT	.	TRBJ1-5	.	TRBV6-5
CASSIAGTSEEGTQYF	TGTGCCAGCAGCATCGCCGGGACTAGCGAGGAGGGGACCCAGTACTTC	once	TRBJ2-5	TRBD2	TRBV9
CASSVGGSAANEKLFF	TGTGCCAGCAGCGTAGGGGGTTCTGCGGCTAATGAAAAACTGTTTTTT	.	TRBJ1-4	.	TRBV9
CASSKAAGGTDTQYF	TGTGCCAGCAGCAAGGCTGCGGGGGGCACAGATACGCAGTATTTT	.	TRBJ2-3	TRBD2	TRBV7-2
CASSLGRQPNQPQHF	TGTGCCAGCAGCTTGGGTCGGCAGCCTAATCAGCCCCAGCATTTT	.	TRBJ1-5	.	TRBV9
CASSLGFGTEAFF	TGCGCCAGCAGCTTGGGGTTTGGCACTGAAGCTTTCTTT	.	TRBJ1-1	.	TRBV5-1
CASSDGTEAGNTIYF	TGTGCCAGCAGTGACGGGACCGAGGCTGGAAACACCATATATTTT	.	TRBJ1-3	.	TRBV6-4
CASSLTDMNTEAFF	TGTGCCAGCAGCTTAACAGATATGAACACTGAAGCTTTCTTT	.	TRBJ1-1	.	TRBV11-2
CASSLQSGPSYNEQFF	TGTGCCAGCAGCTTACAATCGGGACCGTCCTACAATGAGCAGTTCTTC	once	TRBJ2-1	.	TRBV7-2
CASSSWIPEQYF	TGTGCCAGCAGCTCCTGGATCCCCGAGCAGTACTTC	once	TRBJ2-7	.	TRBV7-8
CASSVELGEEAFF	TGTGCCAGCAGTGTTGAATTGGGGGAAGAAGCTTTCTTT	once	TRBJ1-1	.	TRBV6-4
CASSLLAGGYNEQFF	TGTGCCAGCAGCTTACTAGCGGGGGGGTACAATGAGCAGTTCTTC	.	TRBJ2-1	TRBD2	TRBV7-2
CASRAENHQPQHF	TGTGCCAGCCGGGCGGAAAACCATCAGCCCCAGCATTTT	.	TRBJ1-5	.	TRBV2